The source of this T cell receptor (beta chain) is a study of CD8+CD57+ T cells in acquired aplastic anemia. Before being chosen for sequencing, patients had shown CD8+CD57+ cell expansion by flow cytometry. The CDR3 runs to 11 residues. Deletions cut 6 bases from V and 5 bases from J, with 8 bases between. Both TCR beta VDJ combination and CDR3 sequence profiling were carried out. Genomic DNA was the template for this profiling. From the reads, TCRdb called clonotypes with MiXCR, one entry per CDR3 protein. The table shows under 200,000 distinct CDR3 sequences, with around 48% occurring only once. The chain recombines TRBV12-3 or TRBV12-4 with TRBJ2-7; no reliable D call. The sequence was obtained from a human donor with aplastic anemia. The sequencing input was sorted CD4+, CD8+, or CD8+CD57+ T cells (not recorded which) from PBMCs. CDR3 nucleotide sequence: TGTGCCAGCAGGTATGGGAACGAGCAGTACTTC. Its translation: CASRYGNEQYF.